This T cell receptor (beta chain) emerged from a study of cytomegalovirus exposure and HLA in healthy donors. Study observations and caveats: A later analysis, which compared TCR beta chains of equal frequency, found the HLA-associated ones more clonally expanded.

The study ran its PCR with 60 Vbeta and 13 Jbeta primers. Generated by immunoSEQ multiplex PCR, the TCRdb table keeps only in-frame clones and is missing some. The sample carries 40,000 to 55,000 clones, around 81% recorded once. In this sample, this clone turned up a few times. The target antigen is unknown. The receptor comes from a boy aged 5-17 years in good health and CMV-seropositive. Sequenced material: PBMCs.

Here the CDR3 DNA reads TGTGCCAGCAGTCGCAGACTATACCAAGAGACCCAGTACTTC. Amino acid sequence: CASSRRLYQETQYF. This chain uses TRBV6-6 with TRBJ2-5; perhaps TRBD2 as D (5 bases). V lost 5 bases, J lost 0 bases, and 10 bases lay in between. This CDR3 contains 14 residues. CDR1 MNHNY and CDR2 SVGAGI come from the germline V gene (reference sequence).